This T cell receptor (beta chain) was obtained from a study of somatic mutations in cytotoxic T cells in rheumatoid arthritis. The length of the CDR3 is 13 residues. V was pared by 6 bases and J by 2 bases, with 10 bases between. Germline V gene sequence: CDR1 MNHEY, CDR2 SVGAGI. Per the original methods: The authors compared patient CD8+ clones larger than 1% against published virus-specific TCRB sequences. Only a few of these clones matched. Clones were read by immunoSEQ multiplex PCR, and TCRdb kept only the in-frame ones, dropping some. V, J and clone size are those of that table, while D and trimming were read from the DNA. The sample carries tens of thousands of clones, 85% to 90% recorded once. The study, taken as a whole, reports: More than 20% of CD8+ cells belonged to the largest clone in about an eighth of the 65 patients. The study found CD8+ clonality increased with age in rheumatoid arthritis patients, not healthy controls.

About this clone itself: Its target is not known.

This sequence was found in an adult with rheumatoid arthritis. The V call is TRBV6-5, the J call TRBJ1-2, with D possibly being TRBD1 (6 bases). The source material was CD8+ T cells sorted from blood. The CDR3 sequence is CASRTGTNYGYTF. The CDR3 region has the DNA TGTGCCAGCAGAACCGGGACAAACTATGGCTACACCTTC.